This T cell receptor beta chain was obtained from a study of OX40 agonist ivuxolimab in advanced cancers. Turning to the overall study: Ivuxolimab was an agonistic, fully human IgG2 monoclonal antibody directed against OX40 (CD134), a costimulatory receptor. The purpose of peripheral TCRbeta sequencing was to test whether ivuxolimab changed TCR sequence diversity and led to clonal T-cell expansion. In the dose-escalation cohort, roughly 80% of patients were male, and the mean age was around 60 years, with a range of about 23 to 90. Prior anti-PD-1, anti-PD-L1 or anti-CTLA-4 therapy was permitted, and checkpoint inhibitors had been received by about 36% of dose-escalation patients. Of the roughly 53 patients in dose escalation, around 19 had hepatocellular carcinoma, about 15 had melanoma, 9 had renal cell carcinoma and 9 had head and neck cancer. Partial responses occurred in three dose-escalation patients: two with cutaneous melanoma and one with hepatocellular carcinoma. Intravenous ivuxolimab was administered to patients every 2 weeks at six dose levels: 0.01, 0.1, 0.3, 1.5, 3 and 10 mg/kg. The paper reports the monotherapy dose-escalation portion (N of about 56 patients) of the phase I ivuxolimab trial.

Patients with autoimmune disease history or receiving systemic immunosuppression were excluded from the trial. Peripheral blood for TCR sequencing was collected from all dose cohorts at baseline, on cycle 4 day 1, and on cycle 7 day 1. The samples were taken from a phase I, first-in-human, multicenter, open-label dose-escalation trial of ivuxolimab. Adults with locally advanced or metastatic melanoma, renal cell, hepatocellular, or head and neck squamous cell carcinoma were enrolled in the trial. Before TCR sequencing, CD4+ and CD8+ T cells were separately sorted from peripheral blood. Measured from the cysteine to the phenylalanine, the CDR3 is 12 residues long. Only the CDR3 DNA stays, 36 bases, in frame from base 1. V was cut back by 6 bases and J by 3 bases, leaving a gap of 9 bases between them. Per the germline V gene, SGHAT is the CDR1 and FQNNGV is the CDR2. With respect to this clone: Its antigen has not been determined. Within one base of it there is no much larger clone, and no base qualities were kept.

General study outcomes and caveats: In the 0.1-3.0 mg/kg groups, partial responders were among the patients with the lowest normalized peripheral clonal expansion, particularly in CD8+ T cells. Which antigens the clonally expanded peripheral T cells were specific for was not determined. After ivuxolimab, expanded clones were on average more numerous among CD8+ T cells than among CD4+ T cells. Low levels of normalized T-cell clonal expansion were also shown by some nonresponding patients. Clonal expansion of both CD4+ and CD8+ blood T cells was observed from baseline to week 6 at doses 0.1 to 3.0 mg/kg.

For sequencing of the TCRbeta CDR3 region, genomic DNA was extracted from the sorted cells. The immunoSEQ Assay was used to sequence the TCRbeta CDR3 regions. TCRdb provides this immuneACCESS table in a form limited to in-frame rearrangements. Some clones are lacking; in checked studies, under half of them reflect an unresolved V gene, and why the rest are absent is not known. Within this sample are about 94,000 clones, with roughly 87% of them counted one time only. Around 0.3% of the sample rests with the top ten. The sequence joins TRBV11-2 to TRBJ2-7; TRBD2 is possibly the D segment (6 matching bases). This TCR derives from an adult with an advanced solid tumor such as melanoma, head and neck, liver or kidney cancer. The starting material was CD4+ or CD8+ T cells sorted from blood, obtained in a trial of the OX40 agonist ivuxolimab. The CDR3 has the sequence CASRGGIYEQYF. The DNA sequence is as follows: TGTGCCAGCAGGGGGGGAATCTACGAGCAGTACTTC.